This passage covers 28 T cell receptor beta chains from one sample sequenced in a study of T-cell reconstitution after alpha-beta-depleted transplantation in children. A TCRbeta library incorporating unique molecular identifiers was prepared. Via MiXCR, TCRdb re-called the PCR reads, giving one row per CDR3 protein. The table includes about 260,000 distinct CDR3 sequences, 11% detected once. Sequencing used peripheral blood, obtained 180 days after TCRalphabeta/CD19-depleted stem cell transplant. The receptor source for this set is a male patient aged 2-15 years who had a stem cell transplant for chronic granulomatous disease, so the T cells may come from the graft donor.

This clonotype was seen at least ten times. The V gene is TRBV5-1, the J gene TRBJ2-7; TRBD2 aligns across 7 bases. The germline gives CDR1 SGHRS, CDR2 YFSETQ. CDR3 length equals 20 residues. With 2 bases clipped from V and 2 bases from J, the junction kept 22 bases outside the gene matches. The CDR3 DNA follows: TGCGCCAGCAGCTTTTTGAAAGTAAAGGAGAGGGGACTACCGACCTACGAGCAGTACTTC. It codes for CASSFLKVKERGLPTYEQYF.

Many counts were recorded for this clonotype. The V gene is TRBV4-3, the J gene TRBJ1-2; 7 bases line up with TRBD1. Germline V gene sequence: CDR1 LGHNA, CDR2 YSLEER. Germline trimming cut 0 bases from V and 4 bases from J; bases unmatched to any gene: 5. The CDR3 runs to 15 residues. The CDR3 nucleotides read TGCGCCAGCAGCCAAGAGCCCCGGGACAGCTATGGCTACACCTTC. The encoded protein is CASSQEPRDSYGYTF.

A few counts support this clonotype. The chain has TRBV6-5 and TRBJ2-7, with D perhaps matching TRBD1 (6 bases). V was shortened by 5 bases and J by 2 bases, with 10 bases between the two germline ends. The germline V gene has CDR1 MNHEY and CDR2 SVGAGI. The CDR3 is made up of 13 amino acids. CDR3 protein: CASSTRQAYEQYF. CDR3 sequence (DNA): TGTGCCAGCAGTACCCGACAGGCCTACGAGCAGTACTTC.

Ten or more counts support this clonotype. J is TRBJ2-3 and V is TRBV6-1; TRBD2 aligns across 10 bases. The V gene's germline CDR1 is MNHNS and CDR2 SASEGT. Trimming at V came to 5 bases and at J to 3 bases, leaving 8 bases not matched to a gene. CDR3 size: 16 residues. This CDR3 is CASSSTSGLATDTQYF. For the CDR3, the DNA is TGTGCCAGCAGTAGTACCTCGGGACTAGCGACAGATACGCAGTATTTT.

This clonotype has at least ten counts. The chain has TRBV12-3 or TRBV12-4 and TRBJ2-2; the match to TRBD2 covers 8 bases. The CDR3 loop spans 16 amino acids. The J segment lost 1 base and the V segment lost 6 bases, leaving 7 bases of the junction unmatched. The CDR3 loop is CASSRLLAENTGELFF. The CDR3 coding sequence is TGTGCCAGCAGCCGCCTACTAGCGGAGAACACCGGGGAGCTGTTTTTT.

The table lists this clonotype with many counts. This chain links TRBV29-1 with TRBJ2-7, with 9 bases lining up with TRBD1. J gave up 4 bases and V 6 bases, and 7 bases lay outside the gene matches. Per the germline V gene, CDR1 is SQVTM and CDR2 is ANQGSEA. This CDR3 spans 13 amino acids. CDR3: CSVAGTGSYEQYF. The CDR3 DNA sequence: TGCAGCGTGGCCGGGACAGGGAGTTACGAGCAGTACTTC.

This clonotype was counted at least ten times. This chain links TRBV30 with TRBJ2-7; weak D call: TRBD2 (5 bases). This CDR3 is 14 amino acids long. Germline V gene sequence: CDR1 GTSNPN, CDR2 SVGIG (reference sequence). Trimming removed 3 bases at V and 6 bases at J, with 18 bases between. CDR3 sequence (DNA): TGTGCCTGGAGCCTCCTCCGAGAGGGCCTCGAGCAGTACTTC. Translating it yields CAWSLLREGLEQYF.

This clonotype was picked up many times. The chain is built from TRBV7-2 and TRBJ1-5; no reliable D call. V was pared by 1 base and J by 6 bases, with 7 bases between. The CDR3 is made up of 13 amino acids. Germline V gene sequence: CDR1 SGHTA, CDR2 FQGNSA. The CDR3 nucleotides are TGTGCCAGCAGCTTAGGGCCCCCTCAGCCCCAGCATTTT. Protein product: CASSLGPPQPQHF.

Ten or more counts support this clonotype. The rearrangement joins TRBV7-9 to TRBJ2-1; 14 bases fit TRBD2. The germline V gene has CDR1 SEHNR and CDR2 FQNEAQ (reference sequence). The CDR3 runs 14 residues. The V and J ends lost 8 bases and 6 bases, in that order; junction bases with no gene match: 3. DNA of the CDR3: TGTGCCAGCCAGGGACTAGCGGGAGCCAATGAGCAGTTCTTC. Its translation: CASQGLAGANEQFF.

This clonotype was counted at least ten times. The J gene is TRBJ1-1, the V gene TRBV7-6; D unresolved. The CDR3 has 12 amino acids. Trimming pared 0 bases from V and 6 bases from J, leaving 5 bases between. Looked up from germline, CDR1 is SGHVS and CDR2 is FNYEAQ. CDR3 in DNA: TGTGCCAGCAGCTTAGCGGGGTCTGAAGCTTTCTTT. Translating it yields CASSLAGSEAFF.

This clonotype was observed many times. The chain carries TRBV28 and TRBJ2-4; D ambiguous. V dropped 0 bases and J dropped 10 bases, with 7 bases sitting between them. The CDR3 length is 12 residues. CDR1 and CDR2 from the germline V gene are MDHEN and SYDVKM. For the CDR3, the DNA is TGTGCCAGCAGTTTATGGGCAGGTATTCAGTACTTC. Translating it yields CASSLWAGIQYF.

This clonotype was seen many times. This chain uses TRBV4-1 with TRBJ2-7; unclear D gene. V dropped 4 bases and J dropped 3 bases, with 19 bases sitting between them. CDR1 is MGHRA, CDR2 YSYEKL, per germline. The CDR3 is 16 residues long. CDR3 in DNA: TGCGCCAGCAGCCTCCCCCTGGGTGTCGCCGTCTACGAGCAGTACTTC. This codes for CASSLPLGVAVYEQYF.

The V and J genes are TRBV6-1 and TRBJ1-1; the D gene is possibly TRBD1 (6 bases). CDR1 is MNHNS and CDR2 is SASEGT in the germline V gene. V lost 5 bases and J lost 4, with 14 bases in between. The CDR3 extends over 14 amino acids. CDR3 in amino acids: CASSPRGWGTEAFF. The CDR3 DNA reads TGTGCCAGCAGTCCCAGGGGCTGGGGCACTGAAGCTTTCTTT.

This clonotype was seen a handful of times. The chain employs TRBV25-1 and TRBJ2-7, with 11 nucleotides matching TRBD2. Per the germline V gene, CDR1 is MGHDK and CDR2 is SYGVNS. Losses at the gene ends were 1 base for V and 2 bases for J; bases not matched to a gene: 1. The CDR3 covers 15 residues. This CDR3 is CASSELLAGAYEQYF. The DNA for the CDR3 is TGTGCCAGCAGTGAATTACTAGCGGGGGCCTACGAGCAGTACTTC.

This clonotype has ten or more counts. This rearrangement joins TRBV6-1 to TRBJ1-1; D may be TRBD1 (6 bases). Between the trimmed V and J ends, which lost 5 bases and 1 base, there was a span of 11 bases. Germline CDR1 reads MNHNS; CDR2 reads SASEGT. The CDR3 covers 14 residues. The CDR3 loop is CASSRDTGNTEAFF. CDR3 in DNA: TGTGCCAGCAGTCGGGACACCGGGAACACTGAAGCTTTCTTT.

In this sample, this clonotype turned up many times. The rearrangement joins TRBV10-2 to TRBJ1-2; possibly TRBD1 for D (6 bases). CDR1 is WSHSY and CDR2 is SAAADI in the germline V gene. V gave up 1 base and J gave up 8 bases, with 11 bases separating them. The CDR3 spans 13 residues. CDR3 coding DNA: TGCGCCAGCAGTGAGTTGGCAGGGGAAGGCTACACCTTC. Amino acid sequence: CASSELAGEGYTF.

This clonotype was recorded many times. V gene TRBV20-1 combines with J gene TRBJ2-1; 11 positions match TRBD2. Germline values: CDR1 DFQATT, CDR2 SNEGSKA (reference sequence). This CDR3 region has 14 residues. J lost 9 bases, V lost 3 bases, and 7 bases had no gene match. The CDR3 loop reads CSARGLAGGVEQFF. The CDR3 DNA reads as TGCAGTGCTAGGGGGCTAGCGGGGGGCGTTGAGCAGTTCTTC.

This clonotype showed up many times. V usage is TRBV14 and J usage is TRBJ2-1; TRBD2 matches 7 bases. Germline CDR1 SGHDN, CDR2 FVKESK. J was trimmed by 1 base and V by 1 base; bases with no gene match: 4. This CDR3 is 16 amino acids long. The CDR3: CASSQVAGVSYNEQFF. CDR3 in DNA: TGTGCCAGCAGCCAAGTCGCGGGGGTGTCCTACAATGAGCAGTTCTTC.

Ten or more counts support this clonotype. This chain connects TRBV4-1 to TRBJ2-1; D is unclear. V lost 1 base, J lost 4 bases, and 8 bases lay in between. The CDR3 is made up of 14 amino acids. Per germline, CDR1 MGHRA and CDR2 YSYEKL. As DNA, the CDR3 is TGCGCCAGCAGCCAAGGAACACAGTACAATGAGCAGTTCTTC. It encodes CASSQGTQYNEQFF.

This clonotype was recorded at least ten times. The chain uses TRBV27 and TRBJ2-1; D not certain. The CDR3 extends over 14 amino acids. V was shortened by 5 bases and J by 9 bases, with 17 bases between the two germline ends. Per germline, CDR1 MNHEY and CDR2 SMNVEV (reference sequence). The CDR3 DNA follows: TGTGCCAGCAGTACCCTGAGGCTAGTGGGTGAGCAGTTCTTC. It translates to CASSTLRLVGEQFF.

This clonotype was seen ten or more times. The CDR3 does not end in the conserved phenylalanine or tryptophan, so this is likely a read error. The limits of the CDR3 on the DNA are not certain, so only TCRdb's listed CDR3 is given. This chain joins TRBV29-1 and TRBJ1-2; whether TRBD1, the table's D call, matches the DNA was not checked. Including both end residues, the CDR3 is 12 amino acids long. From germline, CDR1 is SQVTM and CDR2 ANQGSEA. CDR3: CSVGRGDTLTGI.

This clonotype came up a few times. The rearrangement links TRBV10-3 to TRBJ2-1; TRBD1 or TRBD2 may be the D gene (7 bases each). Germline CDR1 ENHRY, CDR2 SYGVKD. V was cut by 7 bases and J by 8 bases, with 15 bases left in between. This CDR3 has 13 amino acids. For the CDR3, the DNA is TGTGCCATCAAAGCCCAGGGGGGGGATGAGCAGTTCTTC. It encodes CAIKAQGGDEQFF.

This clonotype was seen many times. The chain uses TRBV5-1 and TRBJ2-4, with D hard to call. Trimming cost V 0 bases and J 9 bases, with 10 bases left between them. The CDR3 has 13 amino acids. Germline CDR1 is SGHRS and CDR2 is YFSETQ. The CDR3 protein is CASSLEPQGIQYF. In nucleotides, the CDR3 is TGCGCCAGCAGCTTGGAGCCCCAAGGCATTCAGTACTTC.

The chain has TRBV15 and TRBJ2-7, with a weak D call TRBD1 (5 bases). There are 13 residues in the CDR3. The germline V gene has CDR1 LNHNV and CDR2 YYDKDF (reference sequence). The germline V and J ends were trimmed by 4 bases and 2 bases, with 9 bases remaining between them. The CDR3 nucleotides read TGTGCCACCAGCATCGGACAAGCCTACGAGCAGTACTTC. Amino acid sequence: CATSIGQAYEQYF.

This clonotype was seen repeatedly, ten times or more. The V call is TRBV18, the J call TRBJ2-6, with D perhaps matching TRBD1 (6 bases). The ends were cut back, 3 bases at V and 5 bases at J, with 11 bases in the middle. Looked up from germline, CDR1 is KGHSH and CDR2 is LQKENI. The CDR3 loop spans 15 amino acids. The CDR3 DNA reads TGTGCCAGCTCACCCGAGACAGGACGGGCCAACGTCCTGACTTTC. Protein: CASSPETGRANVLTF.

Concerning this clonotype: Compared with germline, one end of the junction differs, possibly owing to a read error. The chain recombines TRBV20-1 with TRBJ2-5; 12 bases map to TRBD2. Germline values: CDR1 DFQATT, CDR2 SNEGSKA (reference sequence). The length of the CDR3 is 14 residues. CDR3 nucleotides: TGCAGTGCTACTAGCGGGGGGGCCGGTGAGACCCAGGACTTC. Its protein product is CSATSGGAGETQDF.

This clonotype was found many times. CDR3 loop: CASSLAGVPSPYEQYF. The CDR3 DNA reads as TGTGCCAGCAGCTTAGCCGGGGTCCCCTCTCCCTACGAGCAGTACTTC. The chain combines TRBV7-9 with TRBJ2-7; perhaps TRBD2 as D (5 bases). This CDR3 has 16 residues. Trimming took off 0 bases at V and 2 bases at J, with 14 bases between the two ends. Germline values: CDR1 SEHNR, CDR2 FQNEAQ (reference sequence).

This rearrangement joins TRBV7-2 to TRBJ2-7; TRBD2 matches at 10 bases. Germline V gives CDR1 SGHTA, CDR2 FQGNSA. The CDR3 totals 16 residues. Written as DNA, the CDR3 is TGTGTCAGTAGCTTAGCCAAAGCGGGAGGGTCCTACGAGCAGTACTTC. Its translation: CVSSLAKAGGSYEQYF.